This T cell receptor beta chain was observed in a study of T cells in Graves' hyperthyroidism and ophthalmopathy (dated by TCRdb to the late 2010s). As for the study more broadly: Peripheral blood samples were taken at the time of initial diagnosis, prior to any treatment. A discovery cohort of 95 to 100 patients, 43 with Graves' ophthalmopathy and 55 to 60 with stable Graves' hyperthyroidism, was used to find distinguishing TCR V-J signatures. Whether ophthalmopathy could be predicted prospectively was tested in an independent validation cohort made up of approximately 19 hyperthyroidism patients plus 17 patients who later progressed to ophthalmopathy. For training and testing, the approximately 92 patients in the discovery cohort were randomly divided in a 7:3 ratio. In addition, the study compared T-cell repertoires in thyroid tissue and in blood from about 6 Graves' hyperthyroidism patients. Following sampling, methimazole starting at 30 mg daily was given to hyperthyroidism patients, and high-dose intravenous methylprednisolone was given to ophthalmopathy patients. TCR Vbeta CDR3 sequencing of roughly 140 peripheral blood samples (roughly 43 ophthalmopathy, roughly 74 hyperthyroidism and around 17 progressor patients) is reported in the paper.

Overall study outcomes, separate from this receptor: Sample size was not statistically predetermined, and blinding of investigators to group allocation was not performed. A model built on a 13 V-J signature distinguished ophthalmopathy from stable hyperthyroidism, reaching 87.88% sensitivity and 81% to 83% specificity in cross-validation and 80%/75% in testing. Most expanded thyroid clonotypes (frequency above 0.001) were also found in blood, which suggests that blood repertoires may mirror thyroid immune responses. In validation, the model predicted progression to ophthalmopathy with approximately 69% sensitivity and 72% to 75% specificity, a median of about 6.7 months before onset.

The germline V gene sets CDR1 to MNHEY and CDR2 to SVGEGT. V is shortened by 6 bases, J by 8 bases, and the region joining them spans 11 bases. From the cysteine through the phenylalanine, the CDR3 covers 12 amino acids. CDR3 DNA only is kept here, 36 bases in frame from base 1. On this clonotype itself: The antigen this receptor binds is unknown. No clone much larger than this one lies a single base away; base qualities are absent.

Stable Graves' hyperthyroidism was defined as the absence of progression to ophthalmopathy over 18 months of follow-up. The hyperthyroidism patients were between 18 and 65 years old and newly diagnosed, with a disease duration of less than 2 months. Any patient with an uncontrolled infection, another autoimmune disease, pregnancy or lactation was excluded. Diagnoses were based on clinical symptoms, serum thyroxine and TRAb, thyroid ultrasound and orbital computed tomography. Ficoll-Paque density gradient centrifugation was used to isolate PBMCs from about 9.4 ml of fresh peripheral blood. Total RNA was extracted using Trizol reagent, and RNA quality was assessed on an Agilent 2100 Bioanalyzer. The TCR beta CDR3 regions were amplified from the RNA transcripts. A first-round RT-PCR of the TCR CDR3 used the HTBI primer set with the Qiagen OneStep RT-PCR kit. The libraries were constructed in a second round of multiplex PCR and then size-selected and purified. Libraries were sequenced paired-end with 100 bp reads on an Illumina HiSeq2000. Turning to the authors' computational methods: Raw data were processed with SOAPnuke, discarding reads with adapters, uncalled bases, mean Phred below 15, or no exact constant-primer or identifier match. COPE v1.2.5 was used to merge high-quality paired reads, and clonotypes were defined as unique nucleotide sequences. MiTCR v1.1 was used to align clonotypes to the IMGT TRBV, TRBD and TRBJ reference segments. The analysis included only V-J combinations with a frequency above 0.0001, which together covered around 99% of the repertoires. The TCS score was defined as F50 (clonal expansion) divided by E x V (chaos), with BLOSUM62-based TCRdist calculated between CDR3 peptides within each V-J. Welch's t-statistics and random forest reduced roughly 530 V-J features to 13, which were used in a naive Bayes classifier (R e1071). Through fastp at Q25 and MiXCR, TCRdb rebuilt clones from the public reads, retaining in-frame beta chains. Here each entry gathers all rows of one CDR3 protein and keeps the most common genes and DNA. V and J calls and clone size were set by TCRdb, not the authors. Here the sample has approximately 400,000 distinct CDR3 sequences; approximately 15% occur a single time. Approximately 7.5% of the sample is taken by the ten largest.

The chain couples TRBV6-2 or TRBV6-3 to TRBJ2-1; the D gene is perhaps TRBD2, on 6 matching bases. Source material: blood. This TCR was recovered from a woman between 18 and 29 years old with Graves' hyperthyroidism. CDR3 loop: CASRTGGYEQFF. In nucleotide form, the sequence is TGTGCCAGCAGAACTGGGGGGTATGAGCAGTTCTTC.